The clone carrying this T cell receptor (beta chain) was found a few times. Its matching antigen is unknown. This sample was included in a study of T cells after yellow fever vaccination. Across the whole study: With SMART-Seq v4 Ultra Low Input, the fractions containing low cell numbers were prepared.

TCRdb independently ran MiXCR on the 5' RACE reads; one entry per CDR3 protein. This repertoire shows about 320,000 distinct CDR3 sequences, around 4.3% found once; its top ten account for 19%. Study-level points and caveats: By day 5 rather than day 15, the secondary response had peaked, though it was weaker. Post-booster repertoires again held most primary-vaccination clones (about 95% CD4, 88% CD8).

This specimen was PBMCs, taken 15 days after the yellow fever booster vaccination. This clonotype was sampled from a man between 18 and 29 years old who received the YFV17D yellow fever vaccine.

As DNA, the CDR3 is TGTGCCAGCTCACCCCCCGGGACTAGCAAGGGGGGGGAGCAGTTCTTC. It is translated as CASSPPGTSKGGEQFF. V usage is TRBV18 and J usage is TRBJ2-1, with TRBD2 matching 9 bases. The trim removed 3 bases at V and 10 bases at J, leaving 13 bases unmatched. The CDR3 totals 16 residues. Per the germline V gene, CDR1 is KGHSH and CDR2 is LQKENI.